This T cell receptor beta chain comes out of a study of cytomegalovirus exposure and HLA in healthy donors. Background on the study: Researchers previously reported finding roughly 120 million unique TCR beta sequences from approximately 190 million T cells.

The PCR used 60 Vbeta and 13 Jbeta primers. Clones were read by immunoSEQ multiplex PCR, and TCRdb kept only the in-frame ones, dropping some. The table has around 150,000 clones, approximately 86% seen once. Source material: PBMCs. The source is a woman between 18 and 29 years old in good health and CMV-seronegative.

CDR3: CSGKYRGEQYF. DNA for the CDR3: TGCAGCGGAAAGTACAGGGGCGAGCAGTACTTC. The chain has TRBV29-1 and TRBJ2-7; the match to TRBD1 covers 7 bases. CDR3 length: 11 residues. Germline V CDR1 and CDR2: SQVTM, ANQGSEA. With 7 bases clipped from V and 6 bases from J, the junction kept 6 bases outside the gene matches.